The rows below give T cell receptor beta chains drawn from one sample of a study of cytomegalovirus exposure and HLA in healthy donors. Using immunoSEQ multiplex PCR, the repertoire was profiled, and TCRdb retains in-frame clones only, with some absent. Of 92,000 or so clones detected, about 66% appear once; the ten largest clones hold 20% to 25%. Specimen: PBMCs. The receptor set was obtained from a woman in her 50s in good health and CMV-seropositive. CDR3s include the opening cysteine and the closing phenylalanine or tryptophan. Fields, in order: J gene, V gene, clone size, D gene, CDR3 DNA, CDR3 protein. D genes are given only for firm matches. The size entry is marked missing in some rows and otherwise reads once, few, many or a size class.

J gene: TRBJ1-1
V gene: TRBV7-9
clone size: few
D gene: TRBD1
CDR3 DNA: TGTGCCAGCAGCCCCCCAGGGGACAGCGATGAAGCTTTCTTT
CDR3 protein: CASSPPGDSDEAFF

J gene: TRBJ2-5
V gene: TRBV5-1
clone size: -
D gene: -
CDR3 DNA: TGCGCCAGCAGCCCTGCCGGCGGAGAGACCCAGTACTTC
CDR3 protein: CASSPAGGETQYF

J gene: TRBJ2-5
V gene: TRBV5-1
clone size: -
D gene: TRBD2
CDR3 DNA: TGCGCCAGCAGCGGAGGCTCTAGCGGGGGGGCCTGGGAGACCCAGTACTTC
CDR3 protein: CASSGGSSGGAWETQYF

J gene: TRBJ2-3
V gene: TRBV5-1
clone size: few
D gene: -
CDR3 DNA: TGCGCCAGCAGCTCGACGACTACTTTTAGCACAGATACGCAGTATTTT
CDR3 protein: CASSSTTTFSTDTQYF

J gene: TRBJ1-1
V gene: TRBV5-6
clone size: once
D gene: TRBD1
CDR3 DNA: TGTGCCAGCAGCTTTGGACAGGGCGAAGCTTTCTTT
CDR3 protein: CASSFGQGEAFF

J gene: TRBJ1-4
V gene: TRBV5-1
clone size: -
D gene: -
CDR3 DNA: TGCGCCAGCAGCTTGAAGTCAGGATATTCAAAACAAACAACTAATGAAAAACTGTTTTTT
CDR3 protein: CASSLKSGYSKQTTNEKLFF

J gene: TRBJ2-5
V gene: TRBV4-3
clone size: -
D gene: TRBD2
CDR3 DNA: TGCGCCAGCAGCCAATTCGCCGCGGGGGGGCCCGGGGAGACCCAGTACTTC
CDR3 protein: CASSQFAAGGPGETQYF

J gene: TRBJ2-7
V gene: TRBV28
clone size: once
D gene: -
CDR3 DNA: TGTGCCAGCAGTTCCTCCTGGAGCTCCTACGAGCAGTACTTC
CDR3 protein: CASSSSWSSYEQYF

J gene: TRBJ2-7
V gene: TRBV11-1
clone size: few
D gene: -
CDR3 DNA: TGTGCCAGCAGCTTAGACAGCTCCTACGAGCAGTACTTC
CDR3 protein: CASSLDSSYEQYF

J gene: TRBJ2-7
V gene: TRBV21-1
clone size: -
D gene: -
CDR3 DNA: TGTGCCAGCAGCAGCCGAAGGGGGTACTACGAGCAGTACTTC
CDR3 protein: CASSSRRGYYEQYF

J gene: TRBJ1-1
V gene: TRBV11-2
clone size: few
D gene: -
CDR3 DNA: TGTGCCAGCAGCTTAACAGGGTCCTTAACTGAAGCTTTCTTT
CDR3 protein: CASSLTGSLTEAFF

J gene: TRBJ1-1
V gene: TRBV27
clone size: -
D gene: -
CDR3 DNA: TGTGCCAGCGGTACCAGTTACACTGAAGCTTTCTTT
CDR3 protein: CASGTSYTEAFF

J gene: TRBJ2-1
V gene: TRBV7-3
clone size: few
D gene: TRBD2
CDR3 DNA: TGTGCCAGCAGTCCAGCGGGGGCCTCCTACAATGAGCAGTTCTTC
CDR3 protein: CASSPAGASYNEQFF

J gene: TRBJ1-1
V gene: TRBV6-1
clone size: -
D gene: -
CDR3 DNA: TGTGCCAGCAGTTTAAGCATGAACACTGAAGCTTTCTTT
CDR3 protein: CASSLSMNTEAFF

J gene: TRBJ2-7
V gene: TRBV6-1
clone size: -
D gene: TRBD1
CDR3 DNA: TGTGCCAGCAGAGGGGGCATCTACGAGCAGTACTTC
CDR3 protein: CASRGGIYEQYF

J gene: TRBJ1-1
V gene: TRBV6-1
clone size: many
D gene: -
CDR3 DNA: TGTGCCAGCAGTGACAAGGGGGAATACACTGAAGCTTTCTTT
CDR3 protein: CASSDKGEYTEAFF

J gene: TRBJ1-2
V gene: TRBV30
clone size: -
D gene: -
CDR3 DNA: TGTGCCTGGAGTGTAGCTGCATATGGCTACACCTTC
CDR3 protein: CAWSVAAYGYTF

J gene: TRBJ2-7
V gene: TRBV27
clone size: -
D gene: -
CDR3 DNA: TGTGCCAGCAGTTTAGCAGGGGTACCCTACGAGCAGTACTTC
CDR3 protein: CASSLAGVPYEQYF

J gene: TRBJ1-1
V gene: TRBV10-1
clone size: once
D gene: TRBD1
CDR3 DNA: TGCGCCAGCAGTGTACTCGGACAGCCAGGGGGGTTCGGTGAAGCTTTCTTT
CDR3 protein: CASSVLGQPGGFGEAFF

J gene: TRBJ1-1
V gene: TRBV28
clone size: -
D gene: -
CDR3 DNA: TGTGCCAGCAGTCCGATCTTGATAGGGGGAGTGGGGAACACTGAAGCTTTCTTT
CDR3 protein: CASSPILIGGVGNTEAFF

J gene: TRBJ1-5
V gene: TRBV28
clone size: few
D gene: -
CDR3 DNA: TGTGCCAGCAGTTTCCTCCCCCCCCAAGGGGATCAGCCCCAGCATTTT
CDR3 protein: CASSFLPPQGDQPQHF

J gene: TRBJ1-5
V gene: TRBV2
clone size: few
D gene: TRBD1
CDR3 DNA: TGTGCCAGCAGTGGTGGGACAGGGGGGCCCAATCAGCCCCAGCATTTT
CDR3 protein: CASSGGTGGPNQPQHF

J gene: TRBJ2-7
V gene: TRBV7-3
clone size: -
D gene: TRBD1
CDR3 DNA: TGTGCCAGCAGCTTAAGGCCGGGGACAGATTCCTACGAGCAGTACTTC
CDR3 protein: CASSLRPGTDSYEQYF

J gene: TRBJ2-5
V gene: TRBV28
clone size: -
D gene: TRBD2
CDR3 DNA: TGTGCCAGCAGTTCCCTAGCGGTCCAAGAGACCCAGTACTTC
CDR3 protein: CASSSLAVQETQYF

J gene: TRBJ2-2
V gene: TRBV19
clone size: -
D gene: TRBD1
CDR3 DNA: TGTGCCAGTAGTAAGGGACAGGGGGCTAACACCGGGGAGCTGTTTTTT
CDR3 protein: CASSKGQGANTGELFF

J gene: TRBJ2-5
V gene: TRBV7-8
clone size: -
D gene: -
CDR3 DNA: TGTGCCAGCAGCTTAAAGGACAGAAGAGAGACCCAGTACTTC
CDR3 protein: CASSLKDRRETQYF

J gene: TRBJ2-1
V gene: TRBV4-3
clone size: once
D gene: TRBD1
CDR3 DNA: TGCGCCAGCAGCCAAGATCTGGGACAGGGGAGTGAGCAGTTCTTC
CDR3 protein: CASSQDLGQGSEQFF

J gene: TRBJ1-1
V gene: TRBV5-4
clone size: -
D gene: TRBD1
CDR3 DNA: TGTGCCAGCAGCCCGGGACAGGGGACTGAAGCTTTCTTT
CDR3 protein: CASSPGQGTEAFF

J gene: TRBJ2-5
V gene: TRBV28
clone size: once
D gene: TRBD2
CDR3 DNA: TGTGCCAGCAGTTTCCGGCTAGCGGGGGGCCTCCAAGAGACCCAGTACTTC
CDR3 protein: CASSFRLAGGLQETQYF

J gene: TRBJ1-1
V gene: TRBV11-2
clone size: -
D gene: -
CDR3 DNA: TGTGCCAGCAGCCTACGGTTGAACACTGAAGCTTTCTTT
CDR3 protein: CASSLRLNTEAFF